One and the same sample provided the 19 T cell receptor beta chains below, sequenced in a study of cytomegalovirus exposure and HLA in healthy donors. The PCR was carried out with 60 Vbeta primers and 13 Jbeta primers. Clones were read by immunoSEQ multiplex PCR, and TCRdb kept only the in-frame ones, dropping some. The top ten hold less than 4.5% of the sample, which has some 240,000 clones, more than 75% seen once. Sequencing was performed on PBMCs. The source is a male donor in good health and CMV-seronegative.

This rearrangement joins TRBV19 to TRBJ2-7; 8 bases line up with TRBD2. V shed 7 bases, J shed 6 bases, and the junction held 11 bases outside the gene matches. Germline-derived CDR1 and CDR2 are LNHDA and SQIVND (reference sequence). The CDR3 runs to 14 residues. The CDR3 coding sequence is TGTGCCAGTATGACTAGCGCCCTCCTAGGCGAGCAGTACTTC. This translates into CASMTSALLGEQYF.

The genes are TRBV15 and TRBJ2-5; TRBD1 is a possible D gene (6 bases). The V end was cut by 0 bases, the J end by 5 bases, with 16 bases between. The CDR3 runs to 16 residues. CDR1 and CDR2 from the germline V gene are LNHNV and YYDKDF (reference sequence). Here the CDR3 DNA reads TGTGCCACCAGCAGAGATCGCCCAGGGGTTGGCGAGACCCAGTACTTC. Residues: CATSRDRPGVGETQYF.

This chain links TRBV6-1 with TRBJ2-1, with D unresolved. The CDR3 runs to 16 residues. From germline, CDR1 is MNHNS and CDR2 SASEGT. V dropped 4 bases and J dropped 4 bases, with 17 bases sitting between them. Here the CDR3 reads CASSAMSPGVYNEQFF. The CDR3 DNA reads as TGTGCCAGCAGTGCAATGTCTCCTGGAGTGTACAATGAGCAGTTCTTC.

The rearrangement uses TRBV25-1 and TRBJ1-3; no clear D gene. The V end was cut by 7 bases, the J end by 0 bases, with 10 bases between. The CDR3 consists of 14 residues. Germline CDR1 reads MGHDK; CDR2 reads SYGVNS. The CDR3 loop reads CASTRTSSGNTIYF. Here the CDR3 DNA reads TGTGCCAGCACCAGGACTAGCTCTGGAAACACCATATATTTT.

Only a few counts were recorded for this clone. V is TRBV19 and J is TRBJ2-7, with 10 nucleotides matching TRBD2. J gave up 3 bases and V 9 bases, and 5 bases lay outside the gene matches. CDR3 size: 13 residues. CDR1 and CDR2 (germline): LNHDA, SQIVND (reference sequence). Written as DNA, the CDR3 is TGTGCCAGCTCACTAGCGGGAAACTACGAGCAGTACTTC. Translation: CASSLAGNYEQYF.

This clone turned up a few times. The CDR3, as DNA: TGCGCCAGCACGTCCAGGGGTCTTGAAGCTTTCTTT. This sequence encodes CASTSRGLEAFF. The rearrangement joins TRBV10-2 to TRBJ1-1; possible D gene TRBD1, 6 bases. Trimming took 7 bases from V and 7 from J, leaving 13 bases between them. The CDR3 runs 12 residues. The germline V gene encodes CDR1 WSHSY and CDR2 SAAADI.

The J gene is TRBJ2-1, the V gene TRBV5-6, with unresolved D. Trimming stripped 2 bases from V and 8 bases from J, with 8 bases between. CDR1 and CDR2 (germline): SGHDT, YYEEEE. The CDR3 totals 12 residues. CDR3 nucleotide sequence: TGTGCCAGCAGCTTTTTTGTCGATGAGCAGTTCTTC. Its translation: CASSFFVDEQFF.

The rearrangement links TRBV4-1 to TRBJ2-7; D possibly corresponds to TRBD1 (5 bases). Deletions cut 1 base from V and 0 bases from J, with 10 bases between. CDR3 size: 15 residues. The V gene's germline CDR1 is MGHRA and CDR2 YSYEKL. The CDR3 loop reads CASSQGRGSSYEQYF. Here the CDR3 DNA reads TGCGCCAGCAGCCAAGGAAGGGGCAGCTCCTACGAGCAGTACTTC.

The J gene is TRBJ2-1, the V gene TRBV27; 7 positions agree with TRBD2. The CDR3 totals 14 residues. V was clipped by 5 bases and J by 10 bases; unmatched bases: 11. CDR1 and CDR2 from the germline V gene are MNHEY and SMNVEV (reference sequence). DNA of the CDR3: TGTGCCAGCAGTACCCCGGGACTACCCACCGAGCAGTTCTTC. It is translated as CASSTPGLPTEQFF.

The chain uses TRBV9 and TRBJ2-7, with 11 nucleotides matching TRBD2. The CDR3 is 17 amino acids. Trimming took 3 bases from V and 2 from J; bases not matched to a gene: 10. Germline CDR1 and CDR2: SGDLS and YYNGEE. The CDR3 nucleotides read TGTGCCAGCAGCGGCGGACTAGCGGGCATCAACCCCTACGAGCAGTACTTC. Protein product: CASSGGLAGINPYEQYF.

This chain uses TRBV19 with TRBJ2-3, with D possibly being TRBD1 (6 bases). The V and J ends lost 5 bases and 0 bases respectively, with 15 bases between them. Looked up from germline, CDR1 is LNHDA and CDR2 is SQIVND (reference sequence). This CDR3 has 16 amino acids. Here the CDR3 reads CASSSWTAVSTDTQYF. The CDR3 region has the DNA TGTGCCAGTAGTTCATGGACAGCTGTTAGCACAGATACGCAGTATTTT.

The chain uses TRBV6-1 and TRBJ2-1; 7 bases line up with TRBD2. The length of the CDR3 is 14 residues. In germline, CDR1 is MNHNS, CDR2 SASEGT. J lost 3 bases, V lost 8 bases, and 7 bases had no gene match. The DNA for the CDR3 is TGTGCCAGCGACGGGCGGGGGAACTACAATGAGCAGTTCTTC. Translated: CASDGRGNYNEQFF.

V and J are TRBV7-3 and TRBJ1-1; the D gene is possibly TRBD1 (5 bases). Germline assignment: CDR1 SGHTA and CDR2 FQGTGA. This CDR3 contains 15 residues. Trimming stripped 5 bases from V and 2 bases from J, with 15 bases between. CDR3 in DNA: TGTGCCAGCAGCCCCATCATGGGGCCCAACACTGAAGCTTTCTTT. It codes for CASSPIMGPNTEAFF.

This clone showed up just once. The chain uses TRBV5-1 and TRBJ2-5; D perhaps matches TRBD2 (6 bases). Trimming removed 4 bases at V and 5 bases at J, with 21 bases between. Germline CDR1 is SGHRS and CDR2 is YFSETQ. The CDR3 is made up of 16 amino acids. CDR3 sequence reads: CASSARLSTAGETQYF. Here the CDR3 DNA reads TGCGCCAGCAGCGCCCGACTTTCGACGGCGGGGGAGACCCAGTACTTC.

The genes are TRBV9 and TRBJ1-4, with 12 bases aligning to TRBD1. Trimming took 0 bases from V and 8 from J; bases not matched to a gene: 2. The CDR3 extends over 15 amino acids. Looked up from germline, CDR1 is SGDLS and CDR2 is YYNGEE. CDR3 in DNA: TGTGCCAGCAGCGTAGTCGGGACAGGGGGCGAAAAACTGTTTTTT. Its protein product is CASSVVGTGGEKLFF.

The J gene is TRBJ2-7, the V gene TRBV5-4, with D perhaps TRBD2 (5 bases). CDR1 and CDR2 (germline): SGHNT, YYREEE (reference sequence). The CDR3 runs to 14 residues. The V and J ends lost 3 bases and 5 bases respectively, with 15 bases between them. CDR3 bases: TGTGCCAGCAGCTCGGCCAGCGGTCGACACGAGCAGTACTTC. It encodes CASSSASGRHEQYF.

This chain joins TRBV6-6 and TRBJ2-7; TRBD2 aligns across 7 bases. Germline assignment: CDR1 MNHNY and CDR2 SVGAGI (reference sequence). J was trimmed by 3 bases and V by 3 bases; bases with no gene match: 8. The length of the CDR3 is 15 residues. The CDR3 nucleotides read TGTGCCAGCAGTTATTCCCGGGACTATAACTACGAGCAGTACTTC. It translates to CASSYSRDYNYEQYF.

The genes are TRBV15 and TRBJ2-1; 8 bases agree with TRBD1. This CDR3 region has 14 residues. The V gene end was trimmed by 5 bases and the J gene end by 3 bases; junction bases not matched to a gene: 3. Germline loops: CDR1 LNHNV, CDR2 YYDKDF (reference sequence). CDR3 in amino acids: CATSGGQVYNEQFF. In DNA, the CDR3 is TGTGCCACCAGCGGGGGACAGGTCTACAATGAGCAGTTCTTC.

This clone was seen a handful of times. The rearrangement joins TRBV27 to TRBJ1-5; possible D gene TRBD1, 6 bases. CDR1 is MNHEY, CDR2 SMNVEV, per germline (reference sequence). V was clipped by 5 bases and J by 5 bases, with 22 bases between them. This CDR3 contains 17 residues. CDR3 residues: CASSLDGRTVSHQPQHF. CDR3 coding DNA: TGTGCCAGCAGTCTCGACGGACGGACAGTATCCCATCAGCCCCAGCATTTT.